This T cell receptor (beta chain) was captured by sequencing in a study of cytomegalovirus exposure and HLA in healthy donors. PCR primers comprised 60 Vbeta and 13 Jbeta primers. The table came from immunoSEQ multiplex PCR; TCRdb's copy has only in-frame clones and leaves some out. This sample has about 200,000 clones, with roughly 80% found just once. This CDR3 has 15 residues. Trimming shortened V by 1 base and J by 5 bases, and 13 bases separated the two germline ends. In germline, CDR1 is SGHTA, CDR2 FQGTGA. The receptor comes from a girl aged 2 to 9 in good health and CMV-seronegative. This sequence joins TRBV7-3 and TRBJ2-3, with D possibly TRBD2 on 6 matching bases. Sequenced: PBMCs. CDR3 nucleotides: TGTGCCAGCAGCTTAATGGGGACGGAGGGAGATACGCAGTATTTT. It codes for CASSLMGTEGDTQYF.